This TCR beta chain is drawn from a study of OX40 agonist ivuxolimab in advanced cancers. Study information: Patients undergoing dose escalation presented with hepatocellular carcinoma, melanoma, renal cell or head and neck cancer. General study points: Relative to CD4+, CD8+ T cells held more expanded clones on average. Among the lowest peripheral clonal expansion occurred in 0.1-3.0 mg/kg partial responders. Dose levels from 0.1 to 3.0 mg/kg saw CD4+ and CD8+ blood T cells expand clonally by week 6.

CDR1 and CDR2 from the germline V gene are WNHNN and SYGVQD (reference sequence). The length of the CDR3 is 14 residues. V was pared by 6 bases and J by 5 bases, with 8 bases of the junction left unmatched. Repertoires were generated with immunoSEQ multiplex PCR, while TCRdb's copy carries only in-frame clones and drops some. The sample records about 53,000 clones, approximately 92% being singletons. To note about this clone: Its antigen is unknown.

This sample comprised CD4+ or CD8+ T cells sorted from blood, obtained in a trial of the OX40 agonist ivuxolimab. The source of this sequence is an adult with an advanced solid tumor such as melanoma, head and neck, liver or kidney cancer. This chain links TRBV10-1 with TRBJ2-7; 9 positions agree with TRBD1. CDR3 sequence (DNA): TGCGCCAGCAGCAAGGGACAGGGAGTCGACGAGCAGTACTTC. Its protein is CASSKGQGVDEQYF.